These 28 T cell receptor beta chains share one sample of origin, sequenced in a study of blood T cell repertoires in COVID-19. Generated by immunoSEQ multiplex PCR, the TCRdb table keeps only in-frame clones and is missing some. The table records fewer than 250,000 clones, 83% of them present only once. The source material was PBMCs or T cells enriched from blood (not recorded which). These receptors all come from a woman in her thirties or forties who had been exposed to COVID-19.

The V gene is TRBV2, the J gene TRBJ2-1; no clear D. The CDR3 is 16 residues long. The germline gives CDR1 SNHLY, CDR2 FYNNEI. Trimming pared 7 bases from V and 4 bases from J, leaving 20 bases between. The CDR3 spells CASNSKREVAYNEQFF. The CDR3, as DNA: TGTGCCAGCAATAGTAAAAGAGAGGTCGCTTACAATGAGCAGTTCTTC.

CDR3 sequence (DNA): TGTGCCAGCAGCCAAGGATTTGGGGACAGGATCACCGGGGAGCTGTTTTTT. Encoded protein: CASSQGFGDRITGELFF. The rearrangement uses TRBV4-2 and TRBJ2-2; 8 nucleotides line up with TRBD1. V was pared by 1 base and J by 4 bases, with 8 bases of the junction left unmatched. CDR1 and CDR2 (germline): LGHNA, YNFKEQ. The length of the CDR3 is 17 residues.

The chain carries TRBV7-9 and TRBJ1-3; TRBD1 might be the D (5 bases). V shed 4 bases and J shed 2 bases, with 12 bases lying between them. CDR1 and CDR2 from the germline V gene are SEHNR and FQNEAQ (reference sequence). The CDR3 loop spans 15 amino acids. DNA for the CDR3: TGTGCCAGCAGCTCCCCCGACAGAGCTGGAAACACCATATATTTT. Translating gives CASSSPDRAGNTIYF.

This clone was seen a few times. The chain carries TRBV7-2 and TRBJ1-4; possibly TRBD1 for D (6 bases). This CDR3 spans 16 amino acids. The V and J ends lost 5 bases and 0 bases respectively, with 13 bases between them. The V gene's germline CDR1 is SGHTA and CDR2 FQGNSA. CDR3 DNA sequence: TGTGCCAGCAGCCGGGGGGCTCTTGCAACTAATGAAAAACTGTTTTTT. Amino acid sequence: CASSRGALATNEKLFF.

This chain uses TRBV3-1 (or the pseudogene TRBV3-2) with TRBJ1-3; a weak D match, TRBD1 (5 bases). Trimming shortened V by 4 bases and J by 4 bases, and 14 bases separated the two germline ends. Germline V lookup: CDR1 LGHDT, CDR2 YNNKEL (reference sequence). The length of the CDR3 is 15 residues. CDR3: CASSLPTVQGNTIYF. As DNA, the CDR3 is TGTGCCAGCAGCCTCCCGACAGTCCAAGGAAACACCATATATTTT.

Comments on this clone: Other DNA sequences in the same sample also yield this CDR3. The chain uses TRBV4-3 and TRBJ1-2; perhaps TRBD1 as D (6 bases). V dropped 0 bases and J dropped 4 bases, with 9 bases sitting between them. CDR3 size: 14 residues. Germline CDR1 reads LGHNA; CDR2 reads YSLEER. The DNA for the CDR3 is TGCGCCAGCAGCCAAGATTTAGGGGGCTATGGCTACACCTTC. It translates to CASSQDLGGYGYTF.

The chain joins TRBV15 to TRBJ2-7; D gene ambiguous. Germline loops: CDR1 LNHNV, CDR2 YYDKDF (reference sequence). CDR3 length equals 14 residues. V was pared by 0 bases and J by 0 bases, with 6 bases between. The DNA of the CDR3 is TGTGCCACCAGCAGAGAGTCTTACTCCTACGAGCAGTACTTC. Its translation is CATSRESYSYEQYF.

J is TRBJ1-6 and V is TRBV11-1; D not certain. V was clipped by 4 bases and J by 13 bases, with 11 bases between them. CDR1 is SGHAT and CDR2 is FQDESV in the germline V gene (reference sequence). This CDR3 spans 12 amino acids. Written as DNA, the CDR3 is TGTGCCAGCAGCTACCCCGGCGGGCCCCTCCACTTT. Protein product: CASSYPGGPLHF. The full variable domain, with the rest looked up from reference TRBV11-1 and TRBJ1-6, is EAEVAQSPRYKITEKSQAVAFWCDPISGHATLYWYRQILGQGPELLVQFQDESVVDDSQLPKDRFSAERLKGVDSTLKIQPAELGDSAMYLCASSYPGGPLHFGNGTRLTVT.

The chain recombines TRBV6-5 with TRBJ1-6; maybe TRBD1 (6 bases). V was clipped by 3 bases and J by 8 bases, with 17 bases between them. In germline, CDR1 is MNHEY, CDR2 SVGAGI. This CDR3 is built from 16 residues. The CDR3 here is CASSYAGALNDSPLHF. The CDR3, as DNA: TGTGCCAGCAGTTATGCAGGGGCCCTTAATGATTCACCCCTCCACTTT.

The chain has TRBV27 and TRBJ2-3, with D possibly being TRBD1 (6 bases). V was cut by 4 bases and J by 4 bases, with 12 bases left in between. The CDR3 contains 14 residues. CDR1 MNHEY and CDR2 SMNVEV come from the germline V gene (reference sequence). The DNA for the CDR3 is TGTGCCAGCAGTTCGACCTGGGGGCCAGATACGCAGTATTTT. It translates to CASSSTWGPDTQYF.

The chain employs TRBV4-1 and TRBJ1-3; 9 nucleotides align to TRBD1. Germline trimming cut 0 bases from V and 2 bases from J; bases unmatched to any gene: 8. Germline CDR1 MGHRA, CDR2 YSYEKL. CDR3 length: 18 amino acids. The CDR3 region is CASSQDGGTGFPGNTIYF. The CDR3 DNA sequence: TGCGCCAGCAGCCAAGATGGCGGGACAGGGTTTCCTGGAAACACCATATATTTT.

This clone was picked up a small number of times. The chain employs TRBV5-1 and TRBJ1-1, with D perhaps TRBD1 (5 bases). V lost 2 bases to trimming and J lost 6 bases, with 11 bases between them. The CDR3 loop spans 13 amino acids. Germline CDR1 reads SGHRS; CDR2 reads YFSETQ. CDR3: CASSFDGGSEAFF. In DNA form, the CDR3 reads TGCGCCAGCAGCTTTGACGGGGGGTCTGAAGCTTTCTTT.

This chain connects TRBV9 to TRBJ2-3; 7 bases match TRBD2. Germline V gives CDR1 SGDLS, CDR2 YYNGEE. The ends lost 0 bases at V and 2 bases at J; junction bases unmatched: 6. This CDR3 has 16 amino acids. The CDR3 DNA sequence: TGTGCCAGCAGCGTAGGGGTCGGGGGGAACACAGATACGCAGTATTTT. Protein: CASSVGVGGNTDTQYF.

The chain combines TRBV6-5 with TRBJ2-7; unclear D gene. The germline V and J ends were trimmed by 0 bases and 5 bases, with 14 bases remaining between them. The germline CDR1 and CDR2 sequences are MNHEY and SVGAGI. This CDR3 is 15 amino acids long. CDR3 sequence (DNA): TGTGCCAGCAGTTACTCGCGGAAGTTGGGTGACGAGCAGTACTTC. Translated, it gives CASSYSRKLGDEQYF.

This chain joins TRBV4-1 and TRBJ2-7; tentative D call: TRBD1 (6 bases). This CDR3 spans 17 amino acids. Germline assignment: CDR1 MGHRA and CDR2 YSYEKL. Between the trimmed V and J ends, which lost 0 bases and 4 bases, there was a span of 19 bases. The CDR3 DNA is TGCGCCAGCAGCCAAGACGGGGCACGGACAGCATCATACGAGCAGTACTTC. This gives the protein CASSQDGARTASYEQYF.

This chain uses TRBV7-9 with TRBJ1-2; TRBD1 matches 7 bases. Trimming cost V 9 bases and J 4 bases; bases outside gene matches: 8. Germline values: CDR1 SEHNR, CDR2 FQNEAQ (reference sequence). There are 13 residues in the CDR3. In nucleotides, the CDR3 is TGTGCCAGTACAGGGGCCCTAGTCTATGGCTACACCTTC. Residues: CASTGALVYGYTF.

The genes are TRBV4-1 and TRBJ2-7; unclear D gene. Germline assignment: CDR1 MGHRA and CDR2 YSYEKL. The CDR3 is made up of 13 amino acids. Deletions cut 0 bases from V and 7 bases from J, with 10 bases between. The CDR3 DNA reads TGCGCCAGCAGCCAAGATAAGGCGAGGGAGCAGTACTTC. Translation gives CASSQDKAREQYF.

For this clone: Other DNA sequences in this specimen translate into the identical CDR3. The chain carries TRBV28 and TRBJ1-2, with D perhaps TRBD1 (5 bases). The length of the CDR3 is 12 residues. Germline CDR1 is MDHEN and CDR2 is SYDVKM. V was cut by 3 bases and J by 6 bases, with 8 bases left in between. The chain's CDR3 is CASSLGGNGYTF. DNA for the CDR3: TGTGCCAGCAGTTTGGGGGGGAATGGCTACACCTTC.

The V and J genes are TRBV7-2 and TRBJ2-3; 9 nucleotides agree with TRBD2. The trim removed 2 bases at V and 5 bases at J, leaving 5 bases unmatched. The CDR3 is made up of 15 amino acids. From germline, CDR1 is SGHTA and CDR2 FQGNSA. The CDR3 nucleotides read TGTGCCAGCAGCTTAATTAGCGGGGGAGGAGATACGCAGTATTTT. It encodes CASSLISGGGDTQYF. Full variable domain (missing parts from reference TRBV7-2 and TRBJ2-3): GAGVSQSPSNKVTEKGKDVELRCDPISGHTALYWYRQSLGQGLEFLIYFQGNSAPDKSGLPSDRFSAERTGGSVSTLTIQRTQQEDSAVYLCASSLISGGGDTQYFGPGTRLTVL.

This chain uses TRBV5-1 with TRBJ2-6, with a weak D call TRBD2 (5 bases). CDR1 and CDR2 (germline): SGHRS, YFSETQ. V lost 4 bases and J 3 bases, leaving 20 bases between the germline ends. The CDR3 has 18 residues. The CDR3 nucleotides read TGCGCCAGCAGCAGTGAGGCATGGGAGCTAGGTGGGGCCAACGTCCTGACTTTC. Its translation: CASSSEAWELGGANVLTF.

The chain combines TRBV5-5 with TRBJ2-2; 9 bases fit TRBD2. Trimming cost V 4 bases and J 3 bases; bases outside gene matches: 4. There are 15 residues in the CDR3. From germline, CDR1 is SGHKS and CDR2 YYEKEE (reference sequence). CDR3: CASSLSGGYTGELFF. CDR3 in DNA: TGTGCCAGCAGCCTTAGCGGGGGTTACACCGGGGAGCTGTTTTTT.

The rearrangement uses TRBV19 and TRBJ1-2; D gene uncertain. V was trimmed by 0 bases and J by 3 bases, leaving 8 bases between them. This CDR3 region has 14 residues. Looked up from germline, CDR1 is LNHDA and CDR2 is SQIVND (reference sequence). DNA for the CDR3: TGTGCCAGTAGTATAGATCCAGATGACTATGGCTACACCTTC. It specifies CASSIDPDDYGYTF.

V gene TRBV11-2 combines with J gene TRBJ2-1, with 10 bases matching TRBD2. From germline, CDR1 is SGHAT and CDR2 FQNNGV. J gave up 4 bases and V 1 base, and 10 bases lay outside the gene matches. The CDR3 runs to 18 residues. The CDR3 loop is CASSLGGAGLAAYNEQFF. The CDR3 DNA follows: TGTGCCAGCAGCTTAGGGGGTGCCGGACTAGCGGCTTACAATGAGCAGTTCTTC.

The CDR3 loop is CASSLGRGGPTDTQYF. The CDR3 region has the DNA TGTGCCAGCAGTTTGGGGCGGGGGGGCCCCACAGATACGCAGTATTTT. The chain uses TRBV28 and TRBJ2-3, with 9 positions matching TRBD2. J was trimmed by 2 bases and V by 3 bases; bases with no gene match: 6. CDR1 and CDR2 (germline): MDHEN, SYDVKM. This CDR3 has 16 residues. The full variable domain, with the rest looked up from reference TRBV28 and TRBJ2-3, is DVKVTQSSRYLVKRTGEKVFLECVQDMDHENMFWYRQDPGLGLRLIYFSYDVKMKEKGDIPEGYSVSREKKERFSLILESASTNQTSMYLCASSLGRGGPTDTQYFGPGTRLTVL.

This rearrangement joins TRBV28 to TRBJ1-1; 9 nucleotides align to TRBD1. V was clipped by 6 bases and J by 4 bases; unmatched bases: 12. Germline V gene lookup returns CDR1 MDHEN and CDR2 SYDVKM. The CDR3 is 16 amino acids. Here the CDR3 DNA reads TGTGCCAGCAGCCCTACCTCCGGGACAGGGATCACTGAAGCTTTCTTT. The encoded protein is CASSPTSGTGITEAFF.

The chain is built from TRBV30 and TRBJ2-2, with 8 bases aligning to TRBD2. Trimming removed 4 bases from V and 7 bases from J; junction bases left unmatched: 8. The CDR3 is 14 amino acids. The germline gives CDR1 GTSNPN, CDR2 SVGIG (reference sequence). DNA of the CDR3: TGTGCCTGGAATAGCGGGAACTTGGTCGGGGAGCTGTTTTTT. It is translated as CAWNSGNLVGELFF.

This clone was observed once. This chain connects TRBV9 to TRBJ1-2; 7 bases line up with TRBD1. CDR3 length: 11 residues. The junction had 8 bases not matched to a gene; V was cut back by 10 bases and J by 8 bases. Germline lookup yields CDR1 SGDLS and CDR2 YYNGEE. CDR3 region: CASGGGFGYTF. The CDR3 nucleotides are TGTGCCTCTGGAGGGGGCTTCGGCTACACCTTC.

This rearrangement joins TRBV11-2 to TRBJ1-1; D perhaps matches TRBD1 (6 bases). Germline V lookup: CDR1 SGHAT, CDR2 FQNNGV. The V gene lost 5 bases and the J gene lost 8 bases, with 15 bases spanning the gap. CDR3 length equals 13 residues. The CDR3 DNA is TGTGCCAGCAGCACGAATTTAAGGGGGGAAGCTTTCTTT. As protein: CASSTNLRGEAFF.